A single sample gave rise to the 29 T cell receptor beta chains below, sequenced in a study of human T cells and chemical hapten exposure. TCRdb processed the RACE reads anew with MiXCR; each CDR3 protein has one entry. The sample includes 90,000 or so distinct CDR3 sequences, about 10% seen only once; the top ten take around 2.3%. The sample's time point: patch test 1, 2 weeks after DPC sensitization. As to treatment: therapeutic diphenylcyclopropenone sensitization with weekly scalp DPC. This specimen consisted of whole blood, obtained in connection with sensitization to the hapten diphenylcyclopropenone (DPC). All receptors come from a man aged 40-49 years with alopecia areata. Some clones in this sample may be carry-over from other donors' samples.

CDR3 residues: CASSDPDRGRETQYF. The CDR3 nucleotides are TGCGCCAGCAGCGACCCGGACAGGGGGAGGGAGACCCAGTACTTC. The V call is TRBV5-1, the J call TRBJ2-5, with 10 bases fitting TRBD1. CDR1 SGHRS and CDR2 YFSETQ come from the germline V gene. The CDR3 covers 15 residues. V gave up 4 bases and J gave up 5 bases; unmatched junction bases: 8.

This clonotype showed up many times. The chain couples TRBV6-6 to TRBJ1-5; D is unresolved. Germline CDR1 reads MNHNY; CDR2 reads SVGAGI (reference sequence). V lost 6 bases, J lost 3 bases, and 9 bases lay in between. The CDR3 runs to 13 residues. DNA for the CDR3: TGTGCCAGCAGCCAGGCCAACAATCAGCCCCAGCATTTT. This encodes CASSQANNQPQHF.

This clonotype rates as medium-sized. The chain links TRBV5-1 to TRBJ2-3, with 8 bases that match TRBD1. The germline CDR1 and CDR2 sequences are SGHRS and YFSETQ. The CDR3 length is 15 residues. Losses at the gene ends were 4 bases for V and 1 base for J; bases not matched to a gene: 5. The CDR3 spells CASSPGQARTDTQYF. As DNA, the CDR3 is TGCGCCAGCAGCCCGGGACAGGCCCGCACAGATACGCAGTATTTT.

This clonotype was counted a few times. This rearrangement joins TRBV6-5 to TRBJ1-4; 12 bases are shared with TRBD1. This CDR3 spans 17 amino acids. Germline values: CDR1 MNHEY, CDR2 SVGAGI. J gave up 6 bases and V 2 bases, and 7 bases lay outside the gene matches. The CDR3 DNA reads TGTGCCAGCAGTTACGGGACAGGGGGCGGAGCGGATGAAAAACTGTTTTTT. This sequence encodes CASSYGTGGGADEKLFF.

This clonotype appeared many times. V is TRBV6-5 and J is TRBJ1-5; no reliable D call. The germline V gene has CDR1 MNHEY and CDR2 SVGAGI. The length of the CDR3 is 15 residues. Trimming took 8 bases from V and 0 from J, leaving 14 bases between them. CDR3 DNA: TGTGCCAGCCGCATTCGGGTTTATAGCAATCAGCCCCAGCATTTT. The encoded protein is CASRIRVYSNQPQHF.

This clonotype was seen just once. V gene TRBV6-2 or TRBV6-3 combines with J gene TRBJ2-2; 9 bases are shared with TRBD1. The CDR3 runs 15 residues. The germline gives CDR1 MNHEY, CDR2 SVGEGT. The junction had 0 bases not matched to a gene; V was cut back by 4 bases and J by 0 bases. The chain's CDR3 is CASSWTGANTGELFF. In nucleotides, the CDR3 is TGTGCCAGCAGTTGGACAGGGGCGAACACCGGGGAGCTGTTTTTT.

This clonotype was detected only a few times. J is TRBJ2-3 and V is TRBV7-9, with TRBD2 matching 13 bases. Germline V CDR1 and CDR2: SEHNR, FQNEAQ (reference sequence). CDR3 size: 13 residues. The V segment lost 8 bases and the J segment 5 bases; nucleotides outside the gene matches: 1. The CDR3: CASGLAGEDTQYF. As DNA, the CDR3 is TGTGCCAGCGGACTAGCGGGAGAAGATACGCAGTATTTT.

V is TRBV27 and J is TRBJ1-6, with D unresolved. The CDR3 spans 15 residues. Germline CDR1 reads MNHEY; CDR2 reads SMNVEV (reference sequence). V lost 1 base and J lost 5, with 9 bases in between. CDR3 DNA: TGTGCCAGCAGTTTATATGGGATTGATAATTCACCCCTCCACTTT. This translates into CASSLYGIDNSPLHF.

This clonotype has a count of ten or more. The rearrangement uses TRBV15 and TRBJ1-5, with 7 nucleotides matching TRBD1. The CDR3 consists of 16 residues. Germline assignment: CDR1 LNHNV and CDR2 YYDKDF (reference sequence). V lost 2 bases, J lost 4 bases, and 8 bases stayed unmatched. CDR3 in amino acids: CATSRTNRGKNQPQHF. The DNA of the CDR3 is TGTGCCACCAGCAGAACTAACAGGGGCAAAAATCAGCCCCAGCATTTT.

The chain joins TRBV13 to TRBJ2-3; D is possibly TRBD2 (6 bases). This CDR3 is 13 amino acids long. Trimming cost V 6 bases and J 4 bases, with 11 bases left between them. CDR1 is PRHDT and CDR2 is FYEKMQ in the germline V gene (reference sequence). This CDR3 reads CASSIAVADTQYF. The CDR3 DNA reads as TGTGCCAGCAGTATAGCGGTGGCAGATACGCAGTATTTT.

In this sample, this clonotype turned up many times. The chain has TRBV20-1 and TRBJ2-1; D gene ambiguous. The V gene's germline CDR1 is DFQATT and CDR2 SNEGSKA (reference sequence). With 6 bases removed from V and 0 bases from J, the gap between germline ends came to 12 bases. The CDR3 is 14 amino acids. The CDR3 loop is CSARPRNSYNEQFF. CDR3 bases: TGCAGTGCCAGACCGCGGAACTCCTACAATGAGCAGTTCTTC.

This chain uses TRBV6-6 with TRBJ2-1; D is uncertain. V lost 10 bases and J lost 0, with 16 bases in between. Germline loops: CDR1 MNHNY, CDR2 SVGAGI (reference sequence). This CDR3 has 15 amino acids. The CDR3 protein is CATHFIASSYNEQFF. CDR3 DNA sequence: TGTGCCACGCATTTTATCGCGAGCTCCTACAATGAGCAGTTCTTC.

The chain has TRBV9 and TRBJ2-3, with a tentative D call TRBD2 (6 bases). V shed 4 bases and J shed 6 bases, with 21 bases lying between them. The CDR3 totals 16 residues. CDR1 and CDR2 (germline): SGDLS, YYNGEE. The CDR3 loop is CASSFGRRGGYDTQYF. The CDR3 DNA follows: TGTGCCAGCAGCTTCGGGCGGAGAGGAGGGTATGATACGCAGTATTTT.

In this sample, this clonotype turned up a few times. The chain links TRBV12-3 or TRBV12-4 to TRBJ2-6, with D possibly matching TRBD1 (6 bases). V was clipped by 4 bases and J by 0 bases, with 16 bases between them. The CDR3 loop spans 18 amino acids. This CDR3 reads CASSSSYRALSGANVLTF. CDR3 nucleotides: TGTGCCAGCAGTTCATCATACAGGGCCCTCTCTGGGGCCAACGTCCTGACTTTC.

The CDR3 spells CASRRDRMDTQYF. The CDR3 bases are TGTGCCAGCAGACGGGACAGAATGGATACGCAGTATTTT. The chain has TRBV6-5 and TRBJ2-3; 7 nucleotides align to TRBD1. The CDR3 has 13 amino acids. Trimming took 6 bases from V and 6 from J; bases not matched to a gene: 6. Germline V lookup: CDR1 MNHEY, CDR2 SVGAGI.

Many counts were recorded for this clonotype. The chain couples TRBV12-5 to TRBJ1-5; no reliable D call. The CDR3 has 13 residues. The V gene lost 1 base and the J gene lost 4 bases, with 5 bases spanning the gap. Germline loops: CDR1 LGHNT, CDR2 FRNRAP. Here the CDR3 DNA reads TGTGCTAGTGGTTTGGGACCGAATCAGCCCCAGCATTTT. It specifies CASGLGPNQPQHF.

This clonotype was observed a handful of times. The J gene is TRBJ1-1, the V gene TRBV5-4; D call uncertain. The CDR3 sequence is 13 residues long. Trimming stripped 0 bases from V and 7 bases from J, with 10 bases between. Germline CDR1 reads SGHNT; CDR2 reads YYREEE (reference sequence). Written as DNA, the CDR3 is TGTGCCAGCAGCTTGGTGGGTTACGGTGAAGCTTTCTTT. It is translated as CASSLVGYGEAFF.

This chain links TRBV28 with TRBJ2-7; 10 bases map to TRBD2. The germline CDR1 and CDR2 sequences are MDHEN and SYDVKM. The V and J ends lost 7 bases and 0 bases, in that order; junction bases with no gene match: 12. The CDR3 is made up of 17 amino acids. The CDR3 region is CASTKAGGNYYSYEQYF. CDR3 DNA sequence: TGTGCCAGCACTAAAGCGGGAGGGAATTACTACTCCTACGAGCAGTACTTC.

In its sample, this clonotype was seen many times. This sequence joins TRBV7-2 and TRBJ1-3; 7 bases are shared with TRBD1. With 1 base clipped from V and 4 bases from J, the junction kept 4 bases outside the gene matches. The V gene's germline CDR1 is SGHTA and CDR2 FQGNSA. The CDR3 is 15 residues long. Written as DNA, the CDR3 is TGTGCCAGCAGCTTAGGTCAGGGGGGCGGAAACACCATATATTTT. Translated: CASSLGQGGGNTIYF.

This clonotype was seen a handful of times. V and J are TRBV9 and TRBJ1-6, with a possible D match to TRBD1 (6 bases). Trimming took 4 bases from V and 7 from J, leaving 12 bases between them. The CDR3 is 14 residues long. Germline V lookup: CDR1 SGDLS, CDR2 YYNGEE. The DNA of the CDR3 is TGTGCCAGCAGCTATGGACAGAAAAATTCACCCCTCCACTTT. It codes for CASSYGQKNSPLHF. Drawing the rest from reference TRBV9 and TRBJ1-6, the complete variable domain is DSGVTQTPKHLITATGQRVTLRCSPRSGDLSVYWYQQSLDQGLQFLIQYYNGEERAKGNILERFSAQQFPDLHSELNLSSLELGDSALYFCASSYGQKNSPLHFGNGTRLTVT.

The chain couples TRBV6-6 to TRBJ2-7; the D gene could be TRBD1 or TRBD2 (5 bases each). This CDR3 comprises 13 residues. Trimming pared 7 bases from V and 6 bases from J, leaving 16 bases between. CDR1 is MNHNY and CDR2 is SVGAGI in the germline V gene (reference sequence). CDR3 sequence: CASNLGRDGEQYF. The CDR3 DNA sequence: TGTGCCAGCAACTTAGGACGGGACGGCGAGCAGTACTTC.

This clonotype turned up a few times. Compared with germline, one end of the junction differs, possibly owing to a read error. This rearrangement joins TRBV24-1 to TRBJ2-3; perhaps TRBD2 as D (5 bases). In germline, CDR1 is KGHDR, CDR2 SFDVKD. The length of the CDR3 is 13 residues. Written as DNA, the CDR3 is TGTGCCTCCAGTGGACTCCCCACAGATACGCAGTATTTT. Protein: CASSGLPTDTQYF.

The table lists this clonotype with a few counts. The V and J genes are TRBV4-3 and TRBJ2-1, with a possible D match to TRBD2 (6 bases). The V gene's germline CDR1 is LGHNA and CDR2 YSLEER. There are 13 residues in the CDR3. V gave up 4 bases and J gave up 8 bases, with 12 bases separating them. The CDR3 here is CASSPELADEQFF. CDR3 DNA: TGCGCCAGCAGCCCAGAATTAGCGGATGAGCAGTTCTTC.

This clonotype has at least ten counts. The rearrangement uses TRBV13 and TRBJ2-7, with TRBD2 as a possible D gene (5 bases). V gave up 3 bases and J gave up 0 bases, with 9 bases separating them. The CDR3 extends over 14 amino acids. Per germline, CDR1 PRHDT and CDR2 FYEKMQ (reference sequence). The CDR3 DNA is TGTGCCAGCAGCTTGCGGAGGAGCTCCTACGAGCAGTACTTC. Its translation: CASSLRRSSYEQYF.

This clonotype was counted ten times or more. The chain employs TRBV28 and TRBJ2-3; no firm D call. The CDR3 has 16 residues. V lost 5 bases to trimming and J lost 0 bases, with 15 bases between them. Germline CDR1 MDHEN, CDR2 SYDVKM. CDR3 in amino acids: CASSTVRQLSTDTQYF. Here the CDR3 DNA reads TGTGCCAGCAGTACAGTCCGACAATTGAGCACAGATACGCAGTATTTT.

For the CDR3, the DNA is TGCGCCAGCAGCCTTTACAATGGGGGGAGTGAAGCTTTCTTT. This codes for CASSLYNGGSEAFF. The gene calls are TRBV5-1 and TRBJ1-1; D might be TRBD1 (5 bases). V lost 4 bases and J 7 bases, leaving 17 bases between the germline ends. CDR3 length: 14 residues. Germline CDR1 SGHRS, CDR2 YFSETQ.

This clonotype was detected a few times. The chain combines TRBV11-2 with TRBJ1-3; D not certain. V lost 0 bases to trimming and J lost 0 bases, with 12 bases between them. This CDR3 is 17 amino acids long. Germline assignment: CDR1 SGHAT and CDR2 FQNNGV. The CDR3 DNA is TGTGCCAGCAGCTTAGATCTACCGGGATCCTCTGGAAACACCATATATTTT. Translated: CASSLDLPGSSGNTIYF.

This clonotype was found a few times. In DNA, the CDR3 is TGCAGCGTTGGAAGAGAATACGAGCAGTACTTC. The encoded protein is CSVGREYEQYF. The rearrangement links TRBV29-1 to TRBJ2-7; D unresolved. Germline V lookup: CDR1 SQVTM, CDR2 ANQGSEA. Trimming left V 4 bases short and J 4 bases short, with 8 bases between. The CDR3 has 11 residues.

V and J are TRBV20-1 and TRBJ2-3, with 10 bases matching TRBD2. V dropped 2 bases and J dropped 9; count of bases not matched to a gene: 8. The V gene's germline CDR1 is DFQATT and CDR2 SNEGSKA (reference sequence). The CDR3 consists of 14 residues. The CDR3 sequence: CSARRLAGSGTQYF. The CDR3, as DNA: TGCAGTGCTAGAAGACTAGCGGGCTCGGGAACGCAGTATTTT.